Listed below are T cell receptor beta chains from one sample, sequenced in a study of OX40 agonist ivuxolimab in advanced cancers. Using immunoSEQ multiplex PCR, the repertoire was profiled, and TCRdb retains in-frame clones only, with some absent. The sample yields roughly 100,000 clones, about 83% seen once. The material sequenced was CD4+ or CD8+ T cells sorted from blood, taken in a trial of the OX40 agonist ivuxolimab. The receptor source for this set is an adult with an advanced solid tumor such as melanoma, head and neck, liver or kidney cancer. Both conserved end residues are part of each CDR3. D genes are given only for firm matches. Only part of the rows carry a size: once, few, many, or a class if the clone is expanded.

TRBJ2-5,.,TRBV25-1,.,TGTGCCAGCAGTGAAGGGACAGCCGGAGGGTTAGAGACCCAGTACTTC,CASSEGTAGGLETQYF
TRBJ1-5,.,TRBV5-8,.,TGTGCCAGCAGCTTGGAGCCCTATCAGCCCCAGCATTTT,CASSLEPYQPQHF
TRBJ2-1,.,TRBV15,TRBD2,TGTGCCACCAGCAGCGACCAACTAGCGGGAGGGAACAATGAGCAGTTCTTC,CATSSDQLAGGNNEQFF
TRBJ2-7,few,TRBV7-9,TRBD1,TGTGCCAGCAGCTCCACGGGGACAGCCGTGCAGTACTTC,CASSSTGTAVQYF
TRBJ2-7,.,TRBV23-1,.,TGCGCCAGCAGTAAAGGGGGGTCCACCGATGGGTACGAGCAGTACTTC,CASSKGGSTDGYEQYF
TRBJ1-2,.,TRBV7-2,.,TGTGCCAGCAGCTTATTCAGGAGCTATGGCTACACCTTC,CASSLFRSYGYTF
TRBJ2-7,.,TRBV6-4,TRBD2,TGTGCCAGCAGTGAACTAGCGGGAGGCCCCTACGAGCAGTACTTC,CASSELAGGPYEQYF
TRBJ2-1,many,TRBV7-3,TRBD2,TGTGCCAGCAGCTTAGGGACTAGCGACTACAATGAGCAGTTCTTC,CASSLGTSDYNEQFF
TRBJ2-1,once,TRBV7-7,.,TGTGCCAGCAGCTTAGATCCACAGTCCAATGAGCAGTTCTTC,CASSLDPQSNEQFF
TRBJ1-3,.,TRBV12-2,.,TGTGCAAGTCGGGGGCCTAGGGACAGGGGCTCTGGAAACACCATATATTTT,CASRGPRDRGSGNTIYF
TRBJ1-5,.,TRBV25-1,.,TGTGCCAGCAGTCCCTCGCGGGGGTCTGGACAGCCCCAGCATTTT,CASSPSRGSGQPQHF
TRBJ1-1,.,TRBV18,.,TGTGCCAGCTCACCACCGGGGCAGCTCATGAACACTGAAGCTTTCTTT,CASSPPGQLMNTEAFF
TRBJ2-3,.,TRBV5-4,TRBD2,TGTGCCAGCAGCTTCCGGACTAGCGGGGGCACAGATACGCAGTATTTT,CASSFRTSGGTDTQYF
TRBJ2-5,.,TRBV19,TRBD2,TGTGCCAGTAGTTTCGTTCCGGGACTAGCGGGGAAGACCCAGTACTTC,CASSFVPGLAGKTQYF
TRBJ2-2,many,TRBV27,.,TGTGCCAGCAGGAGGGGGGTACAAGACGGGGAGCTGTTTTTT,CASRRGVQDGELFF
TRBJ1-1,few,TRBV4-1,.,TGCGCCAGCAGCGTCCAGGGAGTGAACACTGAAGCTTTCTTT,CASSVQGVNTEAFF
TRBJ1-2,.,TRBV5-1,TRBD1,TGCGCCAGCAGCTTGCAGGGGACAGGGTCCTATGGCTACACCTTC,CASSLQGTGSYGYTF
TRBJ2-3,.,TRBV5-6,TRBD2,TGTGCCAGCAGCTTGTTGACTAGCGGGGGGGCAGATACGCAGTATTTT,CASSLLTSGGADTQYF
TRBJ1-4,.,TRBV11-1,.,TGTGCCAGCAGCGAACGACAGACAACTAATGAAAAACTGTTTTTT,CASSERQTTNEKLFF
TRBJ1-2,.,TRBV5-1,.,TGCGCCAGCAGCTTACAGGGCGACTATGGCTACACCTTC,CASSLQGDYGYTF
TRBJ2-1,.,TRBV2,.,TGTGCCAGCAGCCCCGTCGATGAGCAGTTCTTC,CASSPVDEQFF
TRBJ2-7,.,TRBV7-2,TRBD2,TGTGCCAGCAGCTGGGGTAGCGGGAGGGTCGGGAACGAGCAGTACTTC,CASSWGSGRVGNEQYF
TRBJ2-3,.,TRBV27,.,TGTGCCAGCAGTTTGAACACAGATACGCAGTATTTT,CASSLNTDTQYF
TRBJ2-2,.,TRBV19,TRBD2,TGTGCCAGTACCATGGGGGGACTAGCGAGGTTTTCCGGGGAGCTGTTTTTT,CASTMGGLARFSGELFF
TRBJ1-1,.,TRBV11-3,.,TGTGCCAGCAGCTTAGGTGGGAGGGGGACTGAAGCTTTCTTT,CASSLGGRGTEAFF
TRBJ2-7,.,TRBV4-3,.,TGCGCCAGCAGCCACTACCTGGGAGAGCAGTACTTC,CASSHYLGEQYF
TRBJ1-2,.,TRBV6-5,TRBD1,TGTGCCAGCAGCCCGGACAGGGACTATGGCTACACCTTC,CASSPDRDYGYTF
TRBJ1-5,.,TRBV6-6,.,TGTGCCAGCAGTTACTACGCTGGAGGCCAGGGGCAGCCCCAGCATTTT,CASSYYAGGQGQPQHF
TRBJ1-1,.,TRBV5-8,TRBD1,TGTGCCAGCACCCGACAGGGGATGGCCACTGAAGCTTTCTTT,CASTRQGMATEAFF
TRBJ1-4,.,TRBV4-1,TRBD1,TGCGCCAGCAGCCAAGCCGGGACAGGGGATGAAAAACTGTTTTTT,CASSQAGTGDEKLFF
TRBJ2-3,once,TRBV7-9,TRBD1,TGTGCCAGCAGCTTAGGACAGGGGGCAACAGATACGCAGTATTTT,CASSLGQGATDTQYF
TRBJ2-1,once,TRBV18,TRBD2,TGTGCCAGCTCACTGCAGAGTGGGCGGGGGGGCAATGAGCAGTTCTTC,CASSLQSGRGGNEQFF
TRBJ1-2,.,TRBV11-2,TRBD1,TGTGCCAGCACCAGCGGGACAGGTGGCTACACCTTC,CASTSGTGGYTF
TRBJ2-1,.,TRBV5-4,.,TGTGCCAGCAGCCCCGGGACGGAGTACAATGAGCAGTTCTTC,CASSPGTEYNEQFF
TRBJ2-5,.,TRBV29-1,.,TGCAGCGTCGCGACAGGCTACCAAGAGACCCAGTACTTC,CSVATGYQETQYF
TRBJ2-3,.,TRBV7-2,.,TGTGCCTCAAGTCCGGCTTCAAAAGATACGCAGTATTTT,CASSPASKDTQYF
TRBJ2-7,.,TRBV19,TRBD2,TGTGCCAGTAGTATAGGGGGCCTAGCGGCCCACGAGCAGTACTTC,CASSIGGLAAHEQYF
TRBJ2-1,.,TRBV19,.,TGTGCCAGTAGGTCAACAAAAGCGGATGAGCAGTTCTTC,CASRSTKADEQFF
TRBJ1-2,.,TRBV5-6,.,TGTGCCAGCAGCTCTCTCTGGGGGAGCGGCTACACCTTC,CASSSLWGSGYTF
TRBJ2-2,.,TRBV19,TRBD2,TGTGCCAGTAGCGTCCGCGGGAGCGGCACCGGGGAGCTGTTTTTT,CASSVRGSGTGELFF
TRBJ1-5,.,TRBV10-3,TRBD1,TGTGCCATCAGTGAGTCGACAGGGAATCAGCCCCAGCATTTT,CAISESTGNQPQHF
TRBJ1-6,.,TRBV9,.,TGTGCCAGCAGCGTATCTGGCGGGAATTCACCCCTCCACTTT,CASSVSGGNSPLHF
TRBJ1-1,.,TRBV18,.,TGTGCCAGCTCACCAGAGAACACGGCGAGCACTGAAGCTTTCTTT,CASSPENTASTEAFF
TRBJ2-4,.,TRBV5-1,.,TGCCTTCCAGCAGAGTACGAGGGTCTAGCCAAAAACATTCAGTACTTC,CLPAEYEGLAKNIQYF